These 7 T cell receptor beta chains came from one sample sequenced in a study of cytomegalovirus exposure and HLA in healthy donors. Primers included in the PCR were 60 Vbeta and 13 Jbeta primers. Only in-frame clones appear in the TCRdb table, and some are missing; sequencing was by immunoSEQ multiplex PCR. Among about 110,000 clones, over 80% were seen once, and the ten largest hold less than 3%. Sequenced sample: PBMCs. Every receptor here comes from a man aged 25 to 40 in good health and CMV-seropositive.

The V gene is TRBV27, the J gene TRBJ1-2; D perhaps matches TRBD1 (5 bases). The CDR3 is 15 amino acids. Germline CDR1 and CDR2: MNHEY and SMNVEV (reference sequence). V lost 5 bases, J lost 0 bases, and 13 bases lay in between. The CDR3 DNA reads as TGTGCCAGCAGTCCGGTGGGGGGAGCTAACTATGGCTACACCTTC. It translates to CASSPVGGANYGYTF.

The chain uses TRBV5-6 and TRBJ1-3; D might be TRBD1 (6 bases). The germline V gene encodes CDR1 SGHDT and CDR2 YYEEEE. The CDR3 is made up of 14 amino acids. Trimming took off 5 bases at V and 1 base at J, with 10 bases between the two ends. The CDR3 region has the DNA TGTGCCAGCAGTTCAGGGGCTTCTGGAAACACCATATATTTT. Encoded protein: CASSSGASGNTIYF.

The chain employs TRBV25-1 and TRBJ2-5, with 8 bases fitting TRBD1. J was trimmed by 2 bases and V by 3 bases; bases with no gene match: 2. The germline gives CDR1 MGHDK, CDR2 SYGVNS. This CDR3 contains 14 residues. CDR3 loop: CASSEYRGQETQYF. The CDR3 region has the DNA TGTGCCAGCAGTGAGTACAGGGGGCAAGAGACCCAGTACTTC.

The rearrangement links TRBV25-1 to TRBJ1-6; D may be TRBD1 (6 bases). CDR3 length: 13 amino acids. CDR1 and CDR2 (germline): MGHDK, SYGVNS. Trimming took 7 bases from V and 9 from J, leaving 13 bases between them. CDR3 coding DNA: TGTGCCAGCACTTCCAGGGGTAGTTCACCCCTCCACTTT. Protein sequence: CASTSRGSSPLHF.

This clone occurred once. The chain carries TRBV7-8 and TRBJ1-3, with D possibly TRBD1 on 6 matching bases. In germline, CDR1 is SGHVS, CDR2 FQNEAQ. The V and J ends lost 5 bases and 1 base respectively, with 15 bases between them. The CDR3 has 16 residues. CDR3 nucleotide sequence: TGTGCCAGCAGCCGCGTGGGGGCAGGTTCTGGAAACACCATATATTTT. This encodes CASSRVGAGSGNTIYF.

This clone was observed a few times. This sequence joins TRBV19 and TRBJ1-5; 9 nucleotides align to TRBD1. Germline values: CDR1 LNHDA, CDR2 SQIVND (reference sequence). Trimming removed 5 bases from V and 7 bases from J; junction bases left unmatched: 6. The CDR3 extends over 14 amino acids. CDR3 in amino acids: CASSQTGGGQPQHF. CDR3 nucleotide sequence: TGTGCCAGTAGTCAAACAGGGGGCGGGCAGCCCCAGCATTTT. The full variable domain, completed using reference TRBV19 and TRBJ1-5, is DGGITQSPKYLFRKEGQNVTLSCEQNLNHDAMYWYRQDPGQGLRLIYYSQIVNDFQKGDIAEGYSVSREKKESFPLTVTSAQKNPTAFYLCASSQTGGGQPQHFGDGTRLSIL.

The CDR3 spells CASSEALLTDMNTEAFF. CDR3 bases: TGTGCCAGCAGTGAAGCGCTCCTTACAGATATGAACACTGAAGCTTTCTTT. The chain recombines TRBV6-1 with TRBJ1-1; D ambiguous. Between the trimmed V and J ends, which lost 0 bases and 0 bases, there was a span of 14 bases. The CDR3 is made up of 17 amino acids. Germline V gene sequence: CDR1 MNHNS, CDR2 SASEGT.